This TCR beta chain was captured by sequencing in a study of long-term antiretroviral therapy in people with HIV. Study-wide points: Pre-ART clonal expansions dominated every time point's repertoire. HIV repertoires spanned narrower CDR3 length ranges than controls. Blood specimens, gathered between about 2004 and 2018, were possibly obtained under older ART regimens.

This clone appeared once. Antigen specificity is unknown. Germline V gene lookup returns CDR1 MGHDK and CDR2 SYGVNS. The CDR3 has 17 amino acids. V was clipped by 5 bases and J by 5 bases; unmatched bases: 11. Clinicians in the United States treated all participants with HIV. Researchers ran immunoSEQ v3.0 at survey level. Assay: immunoSEQ multiplex PCR; the TCRdb copy retains only in-frame clones and omits some. The sample carries roughly 30,000 clones, around 80% recorded once. Material: unsorted PBMCs, obtained 2.7 to 2.9 years after starting antiretroviral therapy. The origin of this receptor is a man younger than 40 with HIV. This sequence joins TRBV25-1 and TRBJ2-1, with 11 bases fitting TRBD2. CDR3 nucleotides: TGTGCCAGCAGTCCCTCTCAGGGGGGACTAGCGGACAATGAGCAGTTCTTC. Protein sequence: CASSPSQGGLADNEQFF.